Given below is one T cell receptor beta chain in context. Its antigen is not identified. In germline, CDR1 is MGHRA, CDR2 YSYEKL. V was clipped by 2 bases and J by 7 bases; unmatched bases: 8. There are 15 residues in the CDR3. The time point here: after dendritic cell vaccination, including at tumor progression/relapse. This sample is part of a study of glioma-infiltrating T cells after dendritic cell vaccination. Across the whole study: Autologous tumor lysate was loaded overnight onto monocyte-derived dendritic cells grown about seven days with IL-4 and GM-CSF.

Study outcomes and limitations: Estimated pretreatment TIL content predicted outcome after dendritic cell vaccination.

The PCR used 60 V beta and 13 J beta primers. Method: immunoSEQ multiplex PCR; TCRdb's copy keeps in-frame clones and lacks some. The sample shows 55,000 to 75,000 clones, about 80% of them seen only once. The genes are TRBV4-1 and TRBJ1-1; 9 nucleotides line up with TRBD1. The material sequenced was blood, taken after dendritic cell vaccination. The TCR sequence derives from a human donor with glioblastoma. CDR3 in amino acids: CASSQMDRGRLEAFF. CDR3 bases: TGCGCCAGCAGCCAAATGGACAGGGGACGGCTTGAAGCTTTCTTT.